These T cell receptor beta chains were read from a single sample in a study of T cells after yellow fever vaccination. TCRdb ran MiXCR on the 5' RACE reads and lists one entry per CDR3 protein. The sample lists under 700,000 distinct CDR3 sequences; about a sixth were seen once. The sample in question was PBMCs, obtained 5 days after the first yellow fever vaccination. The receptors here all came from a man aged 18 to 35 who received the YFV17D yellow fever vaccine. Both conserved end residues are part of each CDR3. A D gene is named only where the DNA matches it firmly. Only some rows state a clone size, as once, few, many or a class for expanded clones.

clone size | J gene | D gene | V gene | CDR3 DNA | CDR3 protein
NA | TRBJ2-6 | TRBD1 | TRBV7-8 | TGTGCCAGCTCTGGATTGGACAGGGTGCGATTTGGGGCCAACGTCCTGACTTTC | CASSGLDRVRFGANVLTF
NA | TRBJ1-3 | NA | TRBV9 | TGTGCCAGCAGCGTACATATCTCTGGAAACACCATATATTTT | CASSVHISGNTIYF
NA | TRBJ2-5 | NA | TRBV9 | TGTGCCAGCAGCCCCTTGAAAGTGCTCGGACCCTTCCAAGAGACCCAGTACTTC | CASSPLKVLGPFQETQYF
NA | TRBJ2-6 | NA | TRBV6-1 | TGTGCCAGCAGTCCCCAAACTGGGGCCAACGTCCTGACTTTC | CASSPQTGANVLTF
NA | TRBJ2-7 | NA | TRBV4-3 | TGCGCCAGCAGCCAAGAGACGGGGTTTTACGAGCAGTACTTC | CASSQETGFYEQYF
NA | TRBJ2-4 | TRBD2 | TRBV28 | TGTGCCAGCAGTCCCCTGGGGGGGAGACTAGCCAAAAACATTCAGTACTTC | CASSPLGGRLAKNIQYF
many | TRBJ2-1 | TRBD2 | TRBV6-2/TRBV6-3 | TGTGCCAGCAGTCTAGCGGGGGGGAATCGTGAGCAGTTCTTC | CASSLAGGNREQFF
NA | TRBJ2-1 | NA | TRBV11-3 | TGTGCCAGCAGCTTAGATGGAGCGGCCAATGAGCAGTTCTTC | CASSLDGAANEQFF
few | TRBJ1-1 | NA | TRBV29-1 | TGCAGCGCGCGACAGATAGATGAAGCTTTCTTT | CSARQIDEAFF
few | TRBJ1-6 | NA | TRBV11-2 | TGTGCCAGCAGCTTAGGCGGCGGGTGGGGGAGCTCCTATAATTCACCCCTCCACTTT | CASSLGGGWGSSYNSPLHF
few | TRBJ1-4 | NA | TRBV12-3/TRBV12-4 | TGTGCCAGCAGTCGGACAGAAAATGAAAAACTGTTTTTT | CASSRTENEKLFF
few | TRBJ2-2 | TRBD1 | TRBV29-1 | TGCAGCGTTGTAGGTACAGGGGTCACCGGGGAGCTGTTTTTT | CSVVGTGVTGELFF
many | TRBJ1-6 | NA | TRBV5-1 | TGCGCCAGCAGCCCGGGGGGAATGGGGGCACCCCTCCACTTT | CASSPGGMGAPLHF
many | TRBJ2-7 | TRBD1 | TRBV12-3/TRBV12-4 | TGTGCCAGCCAAATCTCCGGGACAGGCCACGAGCAGTACTTC | CASQISGTGHEQYF
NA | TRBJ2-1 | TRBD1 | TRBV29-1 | TGCAGCGGGACAGGAGACTCTAGCAATGAGCAGTTCTTC | CSGTGDSSNEQFF
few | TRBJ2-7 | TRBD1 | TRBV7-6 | TGTGCCAGCAGCTTGATGACCGGGACAGGGGGCGGCGAGCAGTACTTC | CASSLMTGTGGGEQYF
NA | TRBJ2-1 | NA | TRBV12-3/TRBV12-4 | TGTGCCAGCAGTATGGTGCTCTCCTACAATGAGCAGTTCTTC | CASSMVLSYNEQFF
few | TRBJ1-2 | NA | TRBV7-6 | TGTGCCAGCAGCTCCCGACAGTCCGGTGGCTACACCTTC | CASSSRQSGGYTF
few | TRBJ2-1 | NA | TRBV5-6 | TGTGCCAGCACCCCAGGTAGGGTAAATGAGCAGTTCTTC | CASTPGRVNEQFF
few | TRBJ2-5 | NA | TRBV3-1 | TGTGCCAGCAGCCAGGACATCATCGCGGGGGCTCAAGAGACCCAGTACTTC | CASSQDIIAGAQETQYF
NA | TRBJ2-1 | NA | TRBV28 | TGTGCCAGCAGCCTCGGGGTAGCAGTCCATGAGCAGTTCTTC | CASSLGVAVHEQFF
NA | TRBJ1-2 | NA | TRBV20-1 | TGCAGTGCTAGTTCCGAGTTGGACTATGGCTACACCTTC | CSASSELDYGYTF
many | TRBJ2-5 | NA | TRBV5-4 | TGTGCCAGCAGTCCCGCATTGCAAGAGACCCAGTACTTC | CASSPALQETQYF
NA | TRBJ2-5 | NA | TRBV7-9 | TGTGCCAGCAGCTCTTGGGAGGGGGATCCCGACCAAGAGACCCAGTACTTC | CASSSWEGDPDQETQYF
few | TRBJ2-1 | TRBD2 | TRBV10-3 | TGTGCCACCAATCGACGGGGGGCCTACAATGAGCAGTTCTTC | CATNRRGAYNEQFF
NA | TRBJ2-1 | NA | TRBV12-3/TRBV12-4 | TGTGCCAGCAGTTTCTGGGGGGCGGCCTACAATGAGCAGTTCTTC | CASSFWGAAYNEQFF
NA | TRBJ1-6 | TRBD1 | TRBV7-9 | TGTGCCAGCAGACAGACCGGGACAGGACCTACGGCCCTCTACTTT | CASRQTGTGPTALYF
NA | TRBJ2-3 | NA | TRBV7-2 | TGTGCCAGCAGCTTAGCTTTCGGCAGGGTAAAATCCTCCCTAGAGGCAGATACGCAGTATTTT | CASSLAFGRVKSSLEADTQYF
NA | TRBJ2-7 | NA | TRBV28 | TGTGCCAGCAGTCTTACTAGCCCCAATTTCTACGAGCAGTACTTC | CASSLTSPNFYEQYF
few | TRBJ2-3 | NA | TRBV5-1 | TGCGCCAGCAGCTTGGAGGGCATGGGAGATACGCAGTATTTT | CASSLEGMGDTQYF
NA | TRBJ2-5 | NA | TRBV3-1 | TGTGCCAGCAGCCCCCCGGGACTCTCCTGGGGGGAGACCCAGTACTTC | CASSPPGLSWGETQYF
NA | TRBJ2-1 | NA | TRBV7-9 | TGTGCCAGCAGCTTAGGGATCGGGGGCCGCCACCCTTTGGAGCAGTTCTTC | CASSLGIGGRHPLEQFF
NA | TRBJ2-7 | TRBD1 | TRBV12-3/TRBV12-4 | TGTGCCAGCAGTAAAGAGGGACAGGTTGGAAAGCAGTACTTC | CASSKEGQVGKQYF
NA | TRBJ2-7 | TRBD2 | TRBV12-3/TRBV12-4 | TGTGCCAGCAGGTTAGCGGGGGGGCGGGAGCAGTACTTC | CASRLAGGREQYF
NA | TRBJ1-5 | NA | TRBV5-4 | TGTGCCAGCAGCTTGGGCCTAGGCCGGGATCAGCCCCAGCATTTT | CASSLGLGRDQPQHF
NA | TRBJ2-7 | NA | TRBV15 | TGTGCCACCAGCAGAGATTGGGTGGGGTCGAGGATTGGGCAGTACTTC | CATSRDWVGSRIGQYF
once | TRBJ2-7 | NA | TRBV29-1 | TGCAGCGTTGTCTTGGGCTACGAGCAGTACTTC | CSVVLGYEQYF
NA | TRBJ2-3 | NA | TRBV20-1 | TGCAGTGCTAGAGATGTGGGCATGGCGACAGATACGCAGTATTTT | CSARDVGMATDTQYF
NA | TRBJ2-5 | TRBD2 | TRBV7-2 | TGTGCCAGCAGCCCGGCTAGCGGGGGGGGACAAGAGACCCAGTACTTC | CASSPASGGGQETQYF
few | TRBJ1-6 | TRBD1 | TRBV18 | TGTGCCAGCTCACCCGGGACAGGACAATCACCCCTCCACTTT | CASSPGTGQSPLHF
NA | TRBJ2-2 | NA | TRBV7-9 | TGTGCCAGCAGCTTAGCGGGGGCTGCTGGGGAGCTGTTTTTT | CASSLAGAAGELFF
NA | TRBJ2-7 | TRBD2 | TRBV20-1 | TGCAGTGCTAGAGCGGGGCTTAGCGGGGGCTACGAGCAGTACTTC | CSARAGLSGGYEQYF
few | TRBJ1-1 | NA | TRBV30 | TGTGCCTGGGCCCGGGGGTCGGGCACTGAAGCTTTCTTT | CAWARGSGTEAFF
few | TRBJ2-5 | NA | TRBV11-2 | TGTGCCAGCAGCTTAGCGCAGTCCGAGACCCAGTACTTC | CASSLAQSETQYF
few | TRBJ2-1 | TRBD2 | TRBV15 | TGTGCCACGGCGGGGGGCCTATTAGCGGGGGAGCAGTTCTTC | CATAGGLLAGEQFF
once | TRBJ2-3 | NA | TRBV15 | TGTGCCACCAAACTAAAGGGGTCCTCAGATACGCAGTATTTT | CATKLKGSSDTQYF
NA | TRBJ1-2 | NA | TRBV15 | TGTGCCACCAGCAGAGTACCCTTAGGGGGGGGCTACACCTTC | CATSRVPLGGGYTF
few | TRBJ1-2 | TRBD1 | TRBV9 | TGTGCCAGCAGCGTAGTAGGGACAGGGGGTGGCTACACCTTC | CASSVVGTGGGYTF
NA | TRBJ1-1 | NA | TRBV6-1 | TGTGCCAGCAGCCGGAGAGGGGCCGTTCGCATGAACACTGAAGCTTTCTTT | CASSRRGAVRMNTEAFF
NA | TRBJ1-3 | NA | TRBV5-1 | TGCGCCAGCAGCGCCACCGTCTCTGGAAACACCATATATTTT | CASSATVSGNTIYF
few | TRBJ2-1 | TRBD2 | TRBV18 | TGTGCCAGCTCACCACGCGGGACTAGCGGGGACAATGAGCAGTTCTTC | CASSPRGTSGDNEQFF
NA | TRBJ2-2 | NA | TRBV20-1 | TGCAGTGCTAGTACTGAGCCCGGGGAGCTGTTTTTT | CSASTEPGELFF